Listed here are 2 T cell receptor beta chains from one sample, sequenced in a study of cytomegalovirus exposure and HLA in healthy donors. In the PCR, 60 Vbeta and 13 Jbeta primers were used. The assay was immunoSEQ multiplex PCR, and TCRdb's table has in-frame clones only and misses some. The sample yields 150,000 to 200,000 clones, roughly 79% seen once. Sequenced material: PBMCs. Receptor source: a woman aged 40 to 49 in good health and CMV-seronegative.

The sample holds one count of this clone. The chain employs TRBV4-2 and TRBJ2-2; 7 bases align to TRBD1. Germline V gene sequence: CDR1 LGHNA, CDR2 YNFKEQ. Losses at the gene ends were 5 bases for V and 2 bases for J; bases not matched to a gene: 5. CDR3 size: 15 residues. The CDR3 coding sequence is TGTGCCAGCAGCACCGGGACAGCCAACACCGGGGAGCTGTTTTTT. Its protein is CASSTGTANTGELFF.

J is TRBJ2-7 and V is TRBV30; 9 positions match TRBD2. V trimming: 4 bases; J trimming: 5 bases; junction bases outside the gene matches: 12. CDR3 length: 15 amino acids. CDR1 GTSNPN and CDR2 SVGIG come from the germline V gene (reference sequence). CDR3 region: CAWIPLSGRTDEQYF. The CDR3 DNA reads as TGTGCCTGGATCCCCCTCAGCGGGAGGACGGACGAGCAGTACTTC. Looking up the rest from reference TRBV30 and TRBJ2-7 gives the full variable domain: SQTIHQWPATLVQPVGSPLSLECTVEGTSNPNLYWYRQAAGRGLQLLFYSVGIGQISSEVPQNLSASRPQDRQFILSSKKLLLSDSGFYLCAWIPLSGRTDEQYFGPGTRLTVT.